The 28 T cell receptor beta chains in this list originate from one sample, sequenced in a study of blood T cell repertoires in COVID-19 (dated by TCRdb to 2020 to 2022). The library relied on the immunoSEQ multiplex PCR assay. TCRdb carries this immuneACCESS record with in-frame sequences only. Its versions omit some clonotypes, under half of them owing to an unresolved V gene in the studies checked, with the rest unexplained. This sample has about 260,000 clones in its table, and about 87% of those were observed once. The ten largest clones capture about 1.4% of the sample. Material for sequencing was peripheral blood. The receptors were sampled from a woman between 40 and 50 years old who had recovered from COVID-19.

The genes are TRBV7-9 and TRBJ1-4, with 9 bases lining up with TRBD1. The V and J ends lost 1 base and 10 bases, in that order; junction bases with no gene match: 13. This CDR3 is built from 17 residues. Germline loops: CDR1 SEHNR, CDR2 FQNEAQ (reference sequence). The CDR3 loop reads CASSLGATTGGRGKLFF. CDR3 bases: TGTGCCAGCAGCTTAGGGGCCACGACAGGGGGACGAGGAAAACTGTTTTTT.

The chain uses TRBV7-2 and TRBJ1-4; D remains ambiguous. Trimming removed 5 bases from V and 2 bases from J, with 6 bases in between. The germline CDR1 and CDR2 sequences are SGHTA and FQGNSA. The CDR3 is 13 residues long. CDR3 DNA: TGTGCCAGCAGCCTTTTGACTAATGAAAAACTGTTTTTT. It yields the protein CASSLLTNEKLFF.

The J gene is TRBJ2-3, the V gene TRBV5-6; D gene unclear. Per the germline V gene, CDR1 is SGHDT and CDR2 is YYEEEE. Trimming stripped 1 base from V and 2 bases from J, with 11 bases between. CDR3 length: 15 residues. CDR3 in DNA: TGTGCCAGCAGCTTGTTTTGGCTTCACACAGATACGCAGTATTTT. This sequence encodes CASSLFWLHTDTQYF.

The V gene is TRBV27, the J gene TRBJ2-4; 7 bases map to TRBD1. The junction had 13 bases not matched to a gene; V was cut back by 4 bases and J by 7 bases. Germline loops: CDR1 MNHEY, CDR2 SMNVEV (reference sequence). The CDR3 totals 16 residues. The CDR3 bases are TGTGCCAGCAGTTCCACGAAGGGCACAGGGGTGAACATTCAGTACTTC. This sequence encodes CASSSTKGTGVNIQYF.

There are a few counts of this clone. The genes are TRBV12-3 or TRBV12-4 and TRBJ1-2; D unclear. V was pared by 6 bases and J by 6 bases, with 14 bases between. The length of the CDR3 is 13 residues. CDR3 nucleotide sequence: TGTGCCAGCAGCGGTTGGACGGGAGATGGCTACACCTTC. Translation gives CASSGWTGDGYTF.

V usage is TRBV9 and J usage is TRBJ1-2, with no clear D. Germline-derived CDR1 and CDR2 are SGDLS and YYNGEE. This CDR3 region has 11 residues. V was trimmed by 4 bases and J by 8 bases, leaving 9 bases between them. The CDR3: CASSSSGGYTF. In nucleotides, the CDR3 is TGTGCCAGCAGCTCCAGCGGAGGCTACACCTTC.

This chain uses TRBV30 with TRBJ2-7; maybe TRBD2 (6 bases). The CDR3 length is 12 residues. The V end lost 6 bases, the J end lost 0 bases, and 9 bases lay between the germline ends. CDR1 and CDR2 from the germline V gene are GTSNPN and SVGIG (reference sequence). The DNA for the CDR3 is TGTGCCTGCGGCGGGATCTCCTACGAGCAGTACTTC. Translated, it gives CACGGISYEQYF. Based on the CDR3 plus reference TRBV30 and TRBJ2-7, the full variable domain is SQTIHQWPATLVQPVGSPLSLECTVEGTSNPNLYWYRQAAGRGLQLLFYSVGIGQISSEVPQNLSASRPQDRQFILSSKKLLLSDSGFYLCACGGISYEQYFGPGTRLTVT.

The gene calls are TRBV15 and TRBJ2-3; D remains unclear. CDR3 length: 15 residues. V lost 0 bases and J lost 2, with 9 bases in between. The germline CDR1 and CDR2 sequences are LNHNV and YYDKDF (reference sequence). CDR3 DNA sequence: TGTGCCACCAGCAGAGATGCACAGTACACAGATACGCAGTATTTT. This codes for CATSRDAQYTDTQYF.

This rearrangement joins TRBV2 to TRBJ1-2; TRBD1 aligns across 11 bases. V shed 8 bases and J 2 bases; nucleotides not matched to a gene: 10. Germline V gives CDR1 SNHLY, CDR2 FYNNEI. The length of the CDR3 is 16 residues. This chain's CDR3 is CASVQLGTGGNYGYTF. The CDR3 DNA follows: TGTGCCAGCGTCCAATTGGGGACAGGGGGGAACTATGGCTACACCTTC.

The CDR3 protein is CASSEGTVGYGYTF. The CDR3 region has the DNA TGTGCCAGCAGTGAGGGGACAGTGGGCTATGGCTACACCTTC. The rearrangement uses TRBV6-1 and TRBJ1-2, with TRBD1 identical over 7 bases. V lost 3 bases and J lost 4; bases outside the gene matches: 5. Germline V gene lookup returns CDR1 MNHNS and CDR2 SASEGT. The CDR3 spans 14 residues.

The chain carries TRBV30 and TRBJ1-5; tentatively, D is TRBD1 (5 bases). CDR1 GTSNPN and CDR2 SVGIG come from the germline V gene (reference sequence). V lost 3 bases and J lost 0, with 12 bases in between. This CDR3 has 15 residues. This CDR3 is CAWSRGVLSNQPQHF. The CDR3 coding sequence is TGTGCCTGGAGCCGGGGGGTCCTTAGCAATCAGCCCCAGCATTTT.

The rearrangement uses TRBV5-6 and TRBJ1-5, with a tentative D call TRBD1 (6 bases). From germline, CDR1 is SGHDT and CDR2 YYEEEE. The CDR3 consists of 17 residues. The V end was cut by 3 bases, the J end by 1 base, with 17 bases between. The CDR3 protein is CASSWLDRRGSNQPQHF. The CDR3 DNA is TGTGCCAGCAGCTGGCTTGACAGGAGAGGAAGCAATCAGCCCCAGCATTTT.

V usage is TRBV24-1 and J usage is TRBJ1-1; 9 nucleotides line up with TRBD1. Germline CDR1 reads KGHDR; CDR2 reads SFDVKD. CDR3 length: 17 residues. V lost 8 bases to trimming and J lost 8 bases; unmatched junction nucleotides: 20. This CDR3 is CATTKPDRGRGGSEAFF. DNA for the CDR3: TGTGCCACCACCAAACCGGACAGGGGCCGGGGGGGGTCGGAAGCTTTCTTT.

This chain connects TRBV10-3 to TRBJ2-5, with 15 nucleotides matching TRBD2. V was clipped by 2 bases and J by 3 bases; unmatched bases: 4. This CDR3 is 17 amino acids long. The germline gives CDR1 ENHRY, CDR2 SYGVKD. This chain's CDR3 is CAISEPGTSGGKETQYF. The DNA of the CDR3 is TGTGCCATCAGTGAGCCCGGGACTAGCGGGGGGAAAGAGACCCAGTACTTC.

The chain is built from TRBV27 and TRBJ2-7, with 8 nucleotides matching TRBD1. This CDR3 has 14 residues. Trimming took 4 bases from V and 2 from J; bases not matched to a gene: 4. From germline, CDR1 is MNHEY and CDR2 SMNVEV (reference sequence). CDR3 bases: TGTGCCAGCAGTTACGGGACAGGACCCTACGAGCAGTACTTC. Amino acids: CASSYGTGPYEQYF.

The genes are TRBV28 and TRBJ1-1; TRBD1 matches at 7 bases. V was pared by 2 bases and J by 2 bases, with 8 bases of the junction left unmatched. This CDR3 region has 16 residues. CDR1 is MDHEN, CDR2 SYDVKM, per germline. The CDR3, as DNA: TGTGCCAGCAGTTTAGTTGGGACAGCAATTAACACTGAAGCTTTCTTT. Encoded protein: CASSLVGTAINTEAFF.

The rearrangement links TRBV7-2 to TRBJ2-7; D possibly corresponds to TRBD1 (5 bases). Trimming left V 1 base short and J 3 bases short, with 13 bases between. The CDR3 is made up of 15 amino acids. The germline V gene has CDR1 SGHTA and CDR2 FQGNSA. CDR3 region: CASSLVDSINYEQYF. CDR3 sequence (DNA): TGTGCCAGCAGCTTAGTCGACAGTATTAACTACGAGCAGTACTTC.

This clone was seen more than once but under ten times. The rearrangement uses TRBV3-1 (or the pseudogene TRBV3-2) and TRBJ1-3, with a possible D match to TRBD1 (5 bases). This CDR3 comprises 18 residues. Germline loops: CDR1 LGHDT, CDR2 YNNKEL (reference sequence). Between the trimmed V and J ends, which lost 6 bases and 0 bases, there was a span of 21 bases. Here the CDR3 DNA reads TGTGCCAGCAGACCAGACAGTAAACTTCCGAGCTCTGGAAACACCATATATTTT. Residues: CASRPDSKLPSSGNTIYF.

The DNA for the CDR3 is TGTGCCAGCAGCAAAGGCGGGAGCCCGAGCACAGATACGCAGTATTTT. It encodes CASSKGGSPSTDTQYF. The chain is built from TRBV9 and TRBJ2-3; 7 nucleotides agree with TRBD2. The CDR3 is 16 residues long. V trimming: 4 bases; J trimming: 0 bases; junction bases outside the gene matches: 8. In germline, CDR1 is SGDLS, CDR2 YYNGEE.

The rearrangement joins TRBV7-9 to TRBJ2-7; maybe TRBD1 (5 bases). CDR1 and CDR2 (germline): SEHNR, FQNEAQ (reference sequence). V was cut by 7 bases and J by 2 bases, with 12 bases left in between. This CDR3 region has 13 residues. In nucleotides, the CDR3 is TGTGCCAGCACCATCGACAGCCCCTACGAGCAGTACTTC. It is translated as CASTIDSPYEQYF.

The gene calls are TRBV19 and TRBJ1-1, with TRBD1 matching 7 bases. V was pared by 3 bases and J by 9 bases, with 7 bases of the junction left unmatched. CDR3 length: 13 amino acids. Germline lookup yields CDR1 LNHDA and CDR2 SQIVND (reference sequence). As DNA, the CDR3 is TGTGCCAGTAGTATCGACAGGGCACGACAAGCTTTCTTT. Protein: CASSIDRARQAFF.

The chain carries TRBV6-2 or TRBV6-3 and TRBJ2-5; 8 bases map to TRBD2. J was trimmed by 5 bases and V by 4 bases; bases with no gene match: 3. In germline, CDR1 is MNHEY, CDR2 SVGEGT. The length of the CDR3 is 13 residues. CDR3 in amino acids: CASSSGGVETQYF. The CDR3 bases are TGTGCCAGCAGTTCCGGGGGGGTTGAGACCCAGTACTTC.

The chain employs TRBV5-4 and TRBJ2-2; 9 bases match TRBD1. The V gene's germline CDR1 is SGHNT and CDR2 YYREEE (reference sequence). V trimming: 5 bases; J trimming: 5 bases; junction bases outside the gene matches: 7. The CDR3 loop spans 15 amino acids. In nucleotides, the CDR3 is TGTGCCAGCAGTTACAGGGGGCTAGGGACCGGGGAGCTGTTTTTT. Residues: CASSYRGLGTGELFF.

The chain carries TRBV9 and TRBJ1-2; TRBD1 agrees at 11 bases. The CDR3 loop spans 14 amino acids. Losses at the gene ends were 3 bases for V and 8 bases for J; bases not matched to a gene: 6. Germline CDR1 is SGDLS and CDR2 is YYNGEE. The CDR3 nucleotides are TGTGCCAGCAGCGCAGGACAGGGGGCGGAAGGCTACACCTTC. Translated: CASSAGQGAEGYTF. Variable domain in full (rest from reference TRBV9 and TRBJ1-2): DSGVTQTPKHLITATGQRVTLRCSPRSGDLSVYWYQQSLDQGLQFLIQYYNGEERAKGNILERFSAQQFPDLHSELNLSSLELGDSALYFCASSAGQGAEGYTFGSGTRLTVV.

CDR3 sequence reads: CASSGLAGGPGRTKNIQYF. The CDR3 DNA follows: TGTGCCAGCAGTGGGCTAGCGGGGGGGCCCGGTCGAACCAAAAACATTCAGTACTTC. J is TRBJ2-4 and V is TRBV6-4; TRBD2 agrees at 12 bases. This CDR3 is 19 amino acids long. Losses at the gene ends were 4 bases for V and 2 bases for J; bases not matched to a gene: 12. Germline values: CDR1 MRHNA, CDR2 SNTAGT.

This chain uses TRBV20-1 with TRBJ1-1; D ambiguous. This CDR3 has 15 amino acids. V was trimmed by 3 bases and J by 2 bases, leaving 16 bases between them. Germline CDR1 and CDR2: DFQATT and SNEGSKA (reference sequence). The CDR3 loop is CSASYQALINTEAFF. The CDR3 nucleotides are TGCAGTGCTAGTTACCAGGCGCTGATCAACACTGAAGCTTTCTTT.

The chain combines TRBV7-9 with TRBJ1-4, with 7 bases aligning to TRBD1. V was clipped by 2 bases and J by 6 bases; unmatched bases: 9. This CDR3 region has 16 residues. Looked up from germline, CDR1 is SEHNR and CDR2 is FQNEAQ (reference sequence). Written as DNA, the CDR3 is TGTGCCAGCAGCTTACGTGTCGGTACAGGGGATGAAAAACTGTTTTTT. Translated: CASSLRVGTGDEKLFF.

The chain couples TRBV2 to TRBJ1-4, with 8 bases that match TRBD1. The germline gives CDR1 SNHLY, CDR2 FYNNEI. The CDR3 has 15 amino acids. Losses at the gene ends were 7 bases for V and 3 bases for J; bases not matched to a gene: 7. CDR3 in DNA: TGTGCCAGCACCCCCCAGGGACAGGCTAATGAAAAACTGTTTTTT. This codes for CASTPQGQANEKLFF.